This passage covers 21 T cell receptor beta chains from one sample sequenced in a study of blood T cell repertoires in COVID-19. Libraries were prepared by immunoSEQ multiplex PCR; TCRdb keeps only in-frame clonotypes and omits some of them. The sample holds more than 80,000 clones, around nine tenths seen once. The specimen was peripheral blood. The receptors stem from a man older than 75 with acute or convalescent COVID-19.

The V and J genes are TRBV5-1 and TRBJ2-3; 7 positions match TRBD2. Germline CDR1 reads SGHRS; CDR2 reads YFSETQ. The CDR3 is made up of 16 amino acids. V lost 0 bases and J lost 5; bases outside the gene matches: 9. CDR3 region: CASSLEGSGAGDTQYF. DNA of the CDR3: TGCGCCAGCAGCTTGGAAGGCAGCGGGGCGGGAGATACGCAGTATTTT.

This clone was observed a handful of times. The V gene is TRBV9, the J gene TRBJ2-3; TRBD1 matches 7 bases. Germline trimming cut 0 bases from V and 0 bases from J; bases unmatched to any gene: 4. CDR1 is SGDLS and CDR2 is YYNGEE in the germline V gene. This CDR3 is 16 amino acids long. The DNA for the CDR3 is TGTGCCAGCAGCGTAGAAGAGGGACAGAGCACAGATACGCAGTATTTT. Translation gives CASSVEEGQSTDTQYF.

The V gene is TRBV10-3, the J gene TRBJ2-1, with 15 positions matching TRBD2. V lost 4 bases and J lost 8; bases outside the gene matches: 12. CDR1 and CDR2 from the germline V gene are ENHRY and SYGVKD. The CDR3 runs to 18 residues. The CDR3 bases are TGTGCCATCAGTGTAGGTTCGGGGACTAGCGGGAGGCTCGATGAGCAGTTCTTC. Protein sequence: CAISVGSGTSGRLDEQFF.

The chain recombines TRBV5-8 with TRBJ1-1; a weak D match, TRBD1 (6 bases). The V gene's germline CDR1 is SGHTS and CDR2 YDEGEE. The ends were cut back, 3 bases at V and 0 bases at J, with 12 bases in the middle. This CDR3 has 15 amino acids. CDR3 nucleotide sequence: TGTGCCAGCAGCTGGCAGGGGAGCCTGAACACTGAAGCTTTCTTT. Its protein product is CASSWQGSLNTEAFF.

V usage is TRBV3-1 (or the pseudogene TRBV3-2) and J usage is TRBJ2-3; D is ambiguous. This CDR3 comprises 13 residues. Germline V CDR1 and CDR2: LGHDT, YNNKEL (reference sequence). Trimming left V 4 bases short and J 6 bases short, with 11 bases between. The CDR3 DNA is TGTGCCAGCAGCCGGATCCCCGGGGATACGCAGTATTTT. This gives the protein CASSRIPGDTQYF.

The rearrangement joins TRBV11-2 to TRBJ2-3, with D possibly matching TRBD2 (6 bases). The CDR3 is made up of 14 amino acids. CDR1 is SGHAT, CDR2 FQNNGV, per germline. V was cut by 0 bases and J by 6 bases, with 10 bases left in between. The CDR3 here is CASSLDNGGDTQYF. The CDR3 DNA reads TGTGCCAGCAGCTTAGATAACGGAGGGGATACGCAGTATTTT.

The rearrangement uses TRBV5-6 and TRBJ2-2, with D possibly matching TRBD1 (5 bases). CDR1 and CDR2 from the germline V gene are SGHDT and YYEEEE. With 2 bases removed from V and 2 bases from J, the gap between germline ends came to 13 bases. The CDR3 runs to 16 residues. This CDR3 is CASSLDPRENTGELFF. The DNA of the CDR3 is TGTGCCAGCAGCTTAGACCCCAGGGAAAACACCGGGGAGCTGTTTTTT.

The J gene is TRBJ2-7, the V gene TRBV7-6; 8 nucleotides line up with TRBD1. After removal of 1 base from V and 5 bases from J, the junction contained 7 bases not matched to a gene. The germline V gene has CDR1 SGHVS and CDR2 FNYEAQ. This CDR3 spans 15 amino acids. CDR3 in DNA: TGTGCCAGCAGCTTAGGACAGGGGAAGTTCAACGAGCAGTACTTC. Protein sequence: CASSLGQGKFNEQYF.

The CDR3 region has the DNA TGTGCCAGCAGCTTAGGGCTAGCGAGTAGCACAGATACGCAGTATTTT. This encodes CASSLGLASSTDTQYF. This chain joins TRBV7-2 and TRBJ2-3; D may be TRBD2 (6 bases). The CDR3 spans 16 residues. Trimming cost V 1 base and J 0 bases, with 11 bases left between them. Germline CDR1 SGHTA, CDR2 FQGNSA.

The rearrangement links TRBV28 to TRBJ2-4; D gene unclear. The V gene's germline CDR1 is MDHEN and CDR2 SYDVKM. The V end lost 0 bases, the J end lost 2 bases, and 11 bases lay between the germline ends. CDR3 length equals 16 residues. DNA for the CDR3: TGTGCCAGCAGTTTATGGAGAAGCGAACCCAAAAACATTCAGTACTTC. Translation: CASSLWRSEPKNIQYF.

The CDR3 region is CASSLGSGSYGYTF. The CDR3, as DNA: TGCGCCAGCAGCTTGGGTTCGGGAAGCTATGGCTACACCTTC. The V gene is TRBV5-1, the J gene TRBJ1-2; D gene ambiguous. Germline-derived CDR1 and CDR2 are SGHRS and YFSETQ. The length of the CDR3 is 14 residues. V was trimmed by 0 bases and J by 4 bases, leaving 10 bases between them.

The chain has TRBV7-2 and TRBJ2-1; possibly TRBD2 for D (6 bases). Germline assignment: CDR1 SGHTA and CDR2 FQGNSA. The CDR3 totals 15 residues. V lost 6 bases to trimming and J lost 1 base, with 13 bases between them. In DNA form, the CDR3 reads TGTGCCAGCAGGGGGCGGGGTGATTCCTACAATGAGCAGTTCTTC. It specifies CASRGRGDSYNEQFF.

This clone came up a few times. The chain joins TRBV18 to TRBJ2-7, with 10 positions matching TRBD2. The V gene's germline CDR1 is KGHSH and CDR2 LQKENI. V gave up 2 bases and J gave up 5 bases; unmatched junction bases: 0. The CDR3 extends over 13 amino acids. The CDR3 sequence: CASSPGTSDEQYF. The CDR3 DNA reads as TGTGCCAGCTCACCAGGGACTAGCGACGAGCAGTACTTC.

The V call is TRBV19, the J call TRBJ1-3, with a tentative D call TRBD1 (6 bases). Germline V gene lookup returns CDR1 LNHDA and CDR2 SQIVND (reference sequence). The CDR3 extends over 15 amino acids. Trimming took off 3 bases at V and 0 bases at J, with 9 bases between the two ends. The CDR3 region has the DNA TGTGCCAGTAGTATTGGGACACGCTCTGGAAACACCATATATTTT. Protein sequence: CASSIGTRSGNTIYF.

The chain uses TRBV5-1 and TRBJ1-5; TRBD1 might be the D (6 bases). The V gene lost 0 bases and the J gene lost 4 bases, with 8 bases spanning the gap. Per germline, CDR1 SGHRS and CDR2 YFSETQ. The CDR3 is 14 residues long. The CDR3 nucleotides read TGCGCCAGCAGCTTGGGAGGGGGAAATCAGCCCCAGCATTTT. It yields the protein CASSLGGGNQPQHF.

This clone appeared once. The CDR3 loop reads CASSLAGFGEKLFF. CDR3 nucleotide sequence: TGCGCCAGCAGCTTGGCAGGGTTCGGTGAAAAACTGTTTTTT. V is TRBV5-1 and J is TRBJ1-4, with D perhaps TRBD1 (5 bases). Germline-derived CDR1 and CDR2 are SGHRS and YFSETQ. This CDR3 has 14 amino acids. Trimming shortened V by 0 bases and J by 7 bases, and 10 bases separated the two germline ends.

V usage is TRBV4-3 and J usage is TRBJ1-4, with 7 bases fitting TRBD1. The CDR3 consists of 16 residues. CDR1 is LGHNA and CDR2 is YSLEER in the germline V gene. V gave up 4 bases and J gave up 2 bases; unmatched junction bases: 7. CDR3 protein: CASSPYTGQTNEKLFF. DNA of the CDR3: TGCGCCAGCAGCCCGTATACGGGACAGACTAATGAAAAACTGTTTTTT.

This clone was found a few times. J is TRBJ2-1 and V is TRBV7-3, with 8 bases lining up with TRBD2. The V segment lost 5 bases and the J segment 7 bases; nucleotides outside the gene matches: 10. Germline V gene lookup returns CDR1 SGHTA and CDR2 FQGTGA. The CDR3 extends over 15 amino acids. The DNA for the CDR3 is TGTGCCAGCAGCCCTAGAACGGGAGGGCCTAATGAGCAGTTCTTC. It encodes CASSPRTGGPNEQFF. The full variable domain, its missing parts supplied by reference TRBV7-3 and TRBJ2-1, is GAGVSQTPSNKVTEKGKYVELRCDPISGHTALYWYRQSLGQGPEFLIYFQGTGAADDSGLPNDRFFAVRPEGSVSTLKIQRTERGDSAVYLCASSPRTGGPNEQFFGPGTRLTVL.

The chain recombines TRBV18 with TRBJ1-5; D not certain. V lost 2 bases to trimming and J lost 2 bases, with 7 bases between them. The CDR3 length is 14 residues. CDR1 is KGHSH and CDR2 is LQKENI in the germline V gene. CDR3: CASSPSGGNQPQHF. For the CDR3, the DNA is TGTGCCAGCTCACCATCGGGAGGCAATCAGCCCCAGCATTTT.

The rearrangement uses TRBV28 and TRBJ1-1; a weak D match, TRBD1 (5 bases). V was clipped by 2 bases and J by 0 bases, with 19 bases between them. CDR3 length: 18 amino acids. CDR1 is MDHEN and CDR2 is SYDVKM in the germline V gene. The chain's CDR3 is CASSLIEIAPGVNTEAFF. The CDR3 nucleotides read TGTGCCAGCAGTTTAATTGAAATAGCGCCGGGGGTGAACACTGAAGCTTTCTTT.

The chain has TRBV15 and TRBJ1-1; 8 bases fit TRBD1. The CDR3 covers 15 residues. Trimming cost V 1 base and J 1 base; bases outside gene matches: 2. Germline V gene sequence: CDR1 LNHNV, CDR2 YYDKDF (reference sequence). CDR3 residues: CATSRAGTGNTEAFF. The CDR3 DNA reads TGTGCCACCAGCAGAGCCGGGACAGGGAACACTGAAGCTTTCTTT.